The T cell receptor beta chain under discussion was sequenced for a study of PD-L1 blockade in urothelial cancer. The overall study: Samples of blood were analyzed 3 weeks (second dose) and 6 weeks after treatment start.

In regard to this clone: What it recognizes is unknown.

Time point in this sample: pretreatment peripheral blood. Here immunoSEQ multiplex PCR was the method, and the copy in TCRdb shows in-frame clones only, minus some. The data show 84,000 or so clones, 70% to 90% seen once. The germline V gene encodes CDR1 MDHEN and CDR2 SYDVKM. J was trimmed by 5 bases and V by 5 bases; bases with no gene match: 9. CDR3 length equals 15 residues. Study-wide results and limits: Below-median blood TCR clonality before treatment forecast better survival.

The TCR sequence derives from a man in his 60s with urothelial cancer. The material was PBMCs, obtained around atezolizumab (anti-PD-L1) treatment. The V gene is TRBV28, the J gene TRBJ2-7, with 10 bases identical to TRBD1. CDR3 in DNA: TGTGCCAGCAGTCCTGCCGGGACAGGGGATCACGAGCAGTACTTC. The encoded protein is CASSPAGTGDHEQYF.